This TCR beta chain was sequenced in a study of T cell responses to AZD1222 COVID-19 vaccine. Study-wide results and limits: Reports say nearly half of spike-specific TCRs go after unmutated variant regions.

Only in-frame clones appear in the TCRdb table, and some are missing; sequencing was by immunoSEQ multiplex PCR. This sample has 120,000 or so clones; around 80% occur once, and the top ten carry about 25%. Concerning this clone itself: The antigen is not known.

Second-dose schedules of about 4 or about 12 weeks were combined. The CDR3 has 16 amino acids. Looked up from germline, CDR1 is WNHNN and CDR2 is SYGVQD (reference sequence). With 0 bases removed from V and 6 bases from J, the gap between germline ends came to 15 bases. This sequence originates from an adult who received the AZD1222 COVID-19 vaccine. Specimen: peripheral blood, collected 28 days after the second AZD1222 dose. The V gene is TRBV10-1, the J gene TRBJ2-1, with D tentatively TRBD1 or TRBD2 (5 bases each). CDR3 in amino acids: CASSESAGLGLNEQFF. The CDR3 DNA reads TGCGCCAGCAGTGAGTCGGCGGGTTTGGGGCTCAATGAGCAGTTCTTC.